The present TCR beta chain was sequenced within a study of glioma-infiltrating T cells after dendritic cell vaccination. General study results and limits: Survival was not directly related to TCR clonality in these patients.

The V gene lost 3 bases and the J gene lost 7 bases, with 10 bases spanning the gap. The CDR3 covers 13 residues. Germline V lookup: CDR1 SGHNT, CDR2 YENEEA. Primers: 60 V beta forward and 13 J beta reverse. Using immunoSEQ multiplex PCR, the repertoire was profiled, and TCRdb retains in-frame clones only, with some absent. The repertoire includes 30,000 to 40,000 clones, 70% to 85% of them detected once, and more than 7% sits in the top ten. About this clone itself: The antigen remains undetermined.

The material was blood, obtained before dendritic cell vaccination. The clonotype originates from a human donor with glioblastoma. The V and J genes are TRBV11-3 and TRBJ1-5; D ambiguous. CDR3 amino acids: CASSLNAGQPQHF. DNA of the CDR3: TGTGCCAGCAGCTTGAACGCCGGGCAGCCCCAGCATTTT.